These T cell receptor beta chains were read from a single sample in a study of T cell clones after liver transplantation. Repertoires were generated with immunoSEQ multiplex PCR, while TCRdb's copy carries only in-frame clones and drops some. The sample contains some 80,000 clones, about 84% of which appear only once. This specimen was CD4+ T cells from blood, taken almost 47 months after liver transplant. The receptor source for this set is a human patient who received a liver transplant. Some T cells here may be from the graft donor. Both conserved end residues are part of each CDR3. Fields, in order: V gene, clone size, D gene, J gene, CDR3 protein, CDR3 DNA. The D gene is left open where the match is weak. The listing skips clone size in some rows; elsewhere it reads once, few, many or a size class.

V: TRBV9; size: NA; D: TRBD2; J: TRBJ2-6; CDR3: CASSAGGSGANVLTF; DNA: TGTGCCAGCAGCGCGGGGGGATCCGGGGCCAACGTCCTGACTTTC
V: TRBV18; size: NA; D: TRBD1; J: TRBJ1-4; CDR3: CASSPPGTAANEKLFF; DNA: TGTGCCAGCTCACCACCAGGGACAGCGGCTAATGAAAAACTGTTTTTT
V: TRBV11-2; size: NA; D: TRBD2; J: TRBJ2-3; CDR3: CASSLGLAGGGDTQYF; DNA: TGTGCCAGCAGCTTAGGACTAGCGGGAGGGGGGGATACGCAGTATTTT
V: TRBV19; size: few; D: TRBD1; J: TRBJ1-1; CDR3: CASRDRGVDEAFF; DNA: TGTGCCAGCAGGGACAGGGGAGTTGATGAAGCTTTCTTT
V: TRBV5-1; size: NA; D: NA; J: TRBJ1-2; CDR3: CASSLLPSYGYTF; DNA: TGCGCCAGCAGCTTACTACCCTCCTATGGCTACACCTTC
V: TRBV2; size: NA; D: NA; J: TRBJ1-4; CDR3: CASSEGRANEKLFF; DNA: TGTGCCAGCAGTGAGGGCAGAGCTAATGAAAAACTGTTTTTT
V: TRBV19; size: once; D: TRBD1; J: TRBJ1-5; CDR3: CASRGTGVNQPQHF; DNA: TGTGCCAGTAGGGGGACAGGGGTCAATCAGCCCCAGCATTTT
V: TRBV28; size: once; D: NA; J: TRBJ1-3; CDR3: CASSFRGKAGNTIYF; DNA: TGTGCCAGCAGTTTTAGGGGGAAGGCTGGAAACACCATATATTTT
V: TRBV25-1; size: few; D: NA; J: TRBJ1-3; CDR3: CASRTEYAGNTIYF; DNA: TGTGCCAGCCGAACGGAATACGCTGGAAACACCATATATTTT
V: TRBV5-1; size: few; D: NA; J: TRBJ2-3; CDR3: CASSSPFGAAASTDTQYF; DNA: TGCGCCAGCAGCTCCCCCTTTGGAGCAGCGGCTAGCACAGATACGCAGTATTTT
V: TRBV2; size: NA; D: NA; J: TRBJ1-1; CDR3: CASLYEGLNTEAFF; DNA: TGTGCCAGCTTGTACGAGGGATTAAACACTGAAGCTTTCTTT
V: TRBV5-6; size: NA; D: NA; J: TRBJ2-5; CDR3: CASSLRGGETQYF; DNA: TGTGCCAGCAGCCTGAGAGGAGGGGAGACCCAGTACTTC